These 26 T cell receptor beta chains came from one sample sequenced in a study of T cell responses to AZD1222 COVID-19 vaccine. Repertoires were generated with immunoSEQ multiplex PCR, while TCRdb's copy carries only in-frame clones and drops some. The sample holds 90,000 to 120,000 clones; 85% to 90% are singletons and the top ten take 16%. The source was peripheral blood, collected on day 0 of AZD1222 vaccination. All receptors derive from an adult in good health.

This clone was detected only once. This chain uses TRBV10-2 with TRBJ1-3; D not resolved. Trimming removed 3 bases at V and 2 bases at J, with 14 bases between. CDR3 length equals 16 residues. Germline CDR1 and CDR2: WSHSY and SAAADI. The CDR3 DNA reads TGCGCCAGCAGTGATATAGGCAGGACGCCTGGAAACACCATATATTTT. Translation gives CASSDIGRTPGNTIYF.

The V call is TRBV6-5, the J call TRBJ2-3; 9 bases line up with TRBD1. Trimming took 6 bases from V and 4 from J; bases not matched to a gene: 8. The CDR3 length is 15 residues. Germline V gene lookup returns CDR1 MNHEY and CDR2 SVGAGI. The CDR3 protein is CASSFTGGRADTQYF. CDR3 coding DNA: TGTGCCAGCAGCTTCACAGGGGGCAGAGCAGATACGCAGTATTTT.

This clone has only one observation. The J gene is TRBJ1-1, the V gene TRBV3-1 (or the pseudogene TRBV3-2); maybe TRBD1 (6 bases). The CDR3 consists of 12 residues. Germline V lookup: CDR1 LGHDT, CDR2 YNNKEL (reference sequence). The ends were cut back, 4 bases at V and 7 bases at J, with 10 bases in the middle. The CDR3 DNA reads as TGTGCCAGCAGCCTTACAGGGATTGAAGCTTTCTTT. Its protein is CASSLTGIEAFF.

This clone has a single count. In nucleotides, the CDR3 is TGTGCCAGCAGTCCATATAGCAATCAGCCCCAGCATTTT. Translation gives CASSPYSNQPQHF. V gene TRBV27 combines with J gene TRBJ1-5, with D unclear. V was cut by 5 bases and J by 0 bases, with 5 bases left in between. Germline CDR1 reads MNHEY; CDR2 reads SMNVEV (reference sequence). This CDR3 region has 13 residues.

V usage is TRBV5-1 and J usage is TRBJ2-5; D unclear. The CDR3 has 15 amino acids. The V gene's germline CDR1 is SGHRS and CDR2 YFSETQ. Trimming cost V 4 bases and J 5 bases, with 18 bases left between them. CDR3 sequence (DNA): TGCGCCAGCAGCCTCTTTCAGGCGTACGCGGAGACCCAGTACTTC. Residues: CASSLFQAYAETQYF.

This chain connects TRBV27 to TRBJ2-1; 7 bases are a match to TRBD2. The junction had 3 bases not matched to a gene; V was cut back by 2 bases and J by 2 bases. The germline V gene has CDR1 MNHEY and CDR2 SMNVEV (reference sequence). The CDR3 spans 15 residues. The CDR3 coding sequence is TGTGCCAGCAGTTTAGGCCTAGCGGCCTACAATGAGCAGTTCTTC. Translation gives CASSLGLAAYNEQFF.

This chain connects TRBV19 to TRBJ1-5, with 11 bases lining up with TRBD1. CDR1 and CDR2 from the germline V gene are LNHDA and SQIVND (reference sequence). The CDR3 is made up of 14 amino acids. Losses at the gene ends were 7 bases for V and 4 bases for J; bases not matched to a gene: 3. The CDR3 protein is CASTGTGGNQPQHF. The CDR3 DNA follows: TGTGCCAGTACTGGGACAGGGGGTAATCAGCCCCAGCATTTT.

CDR3 sequence (DNA): TGTGCCAGCAGCCCCTCTAGCGGGGGCCCCTACAATGAGCAGTTCTTC. Translation gives CASSPSSGGPYNEQFF. The gene calls are TRBV7-2 and TRBJ2-1, with 10 positions matching TRBD2. The V gene end was trimmed by 5 bases and the J gene end by 2 bases; junction bases not matched to a gene: 6. The germline V gene encodes CDR1 SGHTA and CDR2 FQGNSA. This CDR3 is 16 amino acids long.

This chain joins TRBV5-8 and TRBJ1-3; possibly TRBD1 for D (6 bases). The V end was cut by 4 bases, the J end by 14 bases, with 16 bases between. CDR1 is SGHTS, CDR2 YDEGEE, per germline. The CDR3 is 12 residues long. CDR3 sequence (DNA): TGTGCCAGCAGCCATCGACAGGACCAAGTATATTTT. This encodes CASSHRQDQVYF.

This clone has more than one count but fewer than ten. The rearrangement joins TRBV30 to TRBJ1-1; D unresolved. Per the germline V gene, CDR1 is GTSNPN and CDR2 is SVGIG (reference sequence). V was pared by 3 bases and J by 7 bases, with 12 bases between. This CDR3 has 12 amino acids. CDR3 loop: CAWSGLGFEAFF. Here the CDR3 DNA reads TGTGCCTGGAGCGGCTTGGGGTTTGAAGCTTTCTTT.

This rearrangement joins TRBV27 to TRBJ2-4; D may be TRBD1 (5 bases). Per the germline V gene, CDR1 is MNHEY and CDR2 is SMNVEV (reference sequence). The CDR3 loop spans 13 amino acids. Trimming removed 9 bases at V and 6 bases at J, with 15 bases between. The CDR3 sequence is CASQGDGRNIQYF. The DNA for the CDR3 is TGTGCCAGTCAAGGGGATGGGCGAAACATTCAGTACTTC.

This chain links TRBV7-9 with TRBJ2-2, with D tentatively TRBD2 (6 bases). Germline V gene sequence: CDR1 SEHNR, CDR2 FQNEAQ (reference sequence). V lost 6 bases, J lost 5 bases, and 16 bases lay in between. The CDR3 contains 15 residues. The CDR3 coding sequence is TGTGCCAGCAGACCCGGGAGAGCCAGGACCGGGGAGCTGTTTTTT. Residues: CASRPGRARTGELFF.

This clone has just a few counts. The chain recombines TRBV6-6 with TRBJ1-5; 8 positions match TRBD1. The CDR3 totals 15 residues. J lost 3 bases, V lost 5 bases, and 6 bases had no gene match. Germline V gene sequence: CDR1 MNHNY, CDR2 SVGAGI (reference sequence). The CDR3 sequence: CASSPSGGSNQPQHF. The CDR3 DNA reads as TGTGCCAGCAGTCCCTCAGGGGGCTCCAATCAGCCCCAGCATTTT.

The V call is TRBV18, the J call TRBJ2-2, with a tentative D call TRBD2 (5 bases). The CDR3 spans 15 residues. Germline V gene sequence: CDR1 KGHSH, CDR2 LQKENI. With 2 bases removed from V and 6 bases from J, the gap between germline ends came to 13 bases. CDR3 loop: CASSPELWGAGELFF. The DNA of the CDR3 is TGTGCCAGCTCACCAGAGCTTTGGGGAGCCGGGGAGCTGTTTTTT.

The chain is built from TRBV27 and TRBJ2-6, with D uncertain. V lost 6 bases and J lost 2, with 8 bases in between. Germline V gene sequence: CDR1 MNHEY, CDR2 SMNVEV (reference sequence). This CDR3 comprises 14 residues. CDR3 coding DNA: TGTGCCAGCAGGGACGTGGCTGGGGCCAACGTCCTGACTTTC. It encodes CASRDVAGANVLTF.

The rearrangement links TRBV7-9 to TRBJ2-7; 8 bases line up with TRBD2. V was pared by 1 base and J by 4 bases, with 6 bases of the junction left unmatched. Germline V gives CDR1 SEHNR, CDR2 FQNEAQ (reference sequence). CDR3 size: 15 residues. The CDR3 here is CASSLGGASGYEQYF. In nucleotides, the CDR3 is TGTGCCAGCAGCTTAGGCGGGGCTAGCGGGTACGAGCAGTACTTC. Full variable domain (outside the CDR3, taken from reference TRBV7-9 and TRBJ2-7): DTGVSQNPRHKITKRGQNVTFRCDPISEHNRLYWYRQTLGQGPEFLTYFQNEAQLEKSRLLSDRFSAERPKGSFSTLEIQRTEQGDSAMYLCASSLGGASGYEQYFGPGTRLTVT.

The V call is TRBV3-1 (or the pseudogene TRBV3-2), the J call TRBJ1-3, with D possibly being TRBD1 (5 bases). The CDR3 spans 16 residues. Per germline, CDR1 LGHDT and CDR2 YNNKEL (reference sequence). Trimming took off 5 bases at V and 3 bases at J, with 17 bases between the two ends. CDR3 sequence: CASSVGTPSFGNTIYF. The CDR3 DNA sequence: TGTGCCAGCAGCGTTGGGACGCCCTCTTTTGGAAACACCATATATTTT.

V is TRBV19 and J is TRBJ2-6; D ambiguous. The germline CDR1 and CDR2 sequences are LNHDA and SQIVND (reference sequence). The CDR3 sequence is 13 residues long. V lost 5 bases and J 2 bases, leaving 4 bases between the germline ends. CDR3 sequence: CASSYPGANVLTF. CDR3 coding DNA: TGTGCCAGTAGTTACCCTGGGGCCAACGTCCTGACTTTC.

This sequence joins TRBV5-8 and TRBJ2-7; D is ambiguous. V was shortened by 0 bases and J by 0 bases, with 13 bases between the two germline ends. Germline-derived CDR1 and CDR2 are SGHTS and YDEGEE. The CDR3 is made up of 16 amino acids. For the CDR3, the DNA is TGTGCCAGCAGCTTGGCCTACAGCCAAAGCTCCTACGAGCAGTACTTC. It translates to CASSLAYSQSSYEQYF. Combining the CDR3 with reference TRBV5-8 and TRBJ2-7 gives the whole variable domain EAGVTQSPTHLIKTRGQQATLRCSPISGHTSVYWYQQALGLGLQFLLWYDEGEERNRGNFPPRFSGRQFPNYSSELNVNALELEDSALYLCASSLAYSQSSYEQYFGPGTRLTVT.

The J gene is TRBJ1-2, the V gene TRBV4-1; no definite D call. Deletions cut 2 bases from V and 4 bases from J, with 14 bases between. The germline V gene has CDR1 MGHRA and CDR2 YSYEKL. The CDR3 runs to 15 residues. The DNA of the CDR3 is TGCGCCAGCAGCCAACTCAAGGGAGCGGGCTATGGCTACACCTTC. Residues: CASSQLKGAGYGYTF.

This sequence joins TRBV5-8 and TRBJ1-4, with 10 bases aligning to TRBD1. The V and J ends lost 0 bases and 2 bases, in that order; junction bases with no gene match: 7. The CDR3 has 18 amino acids. The germline V gene encodes CDR1 SGHTS and CDR2 YDEGEE. DNA for the CDR3: TGTGCCAGCAGCTTGGGACAGGGGGCATTTAGGACTAATGAAAAACTGTTTTTT. Translating gives CASSLGQGAFRTNEKLFF.

The V call is TRBV18, the J call TRBJ2-7, with a weak D call TRBD1 (6 bases). CDR3 length equals 15 residues. CDR1 KGHSH and CDR2 LQKENI come from the germline V gene. V lost 4 bases, J lost 3 bases, and 16 bases lay in between. As DNA, the CDR3 is TGTGCCAGCTCACAGAGACAGGTTGGTCTCTACGAGCAGTACTTC. Protein sequence: CASSQRQVGLYEQYF.

The J gene is TRBJ1-2, the V gene TRBV28; 9 nucleotides line up with TRBD1. The J segment lost 4 bases and the V segment lost 5 bases, leaving 8 bases of the junction unmatched. The CDR3 covers 15 residues. From germline, CDR1 is MDHEN and CDR2 SYDVKM. The CDR3 region is CASSPPGQGPYGYTF. The CDR3 nucleotides read TGTGCCAGCAGTCCGCCGGGACAGGGACCCTATGGCTACACCTTC.

This chain joins TRBV18 and TRBJ2-7; the match to TRBD1 covers 7 bases. With 3 bases clipped from V and 2 bases from J, the junction kept 1 base outside the gene matches. The CDR3 is 13 residues long. CDR1 and CDR2 from the germline V gene are KGHSH and LQKENI. CDR3 sequence (DNA): TGTGCCAGCTCACCGGGACAGACCTACGAGCAGTACTTC. This encodes CASSPGQTYEQYF. The full variable domain, in which reference TRBV18 and TRBJ2-7 provide the parts outside the CDR3, is NAGVMQNPRHLVRRRGQEARLRCSPMKGHSHVYWYRQLPEEGLKFMVYLQKENIIDESGMPKERFSAEFPKEGPSILRIQQVVRGDSAAYFCASSPGQTYEQYFGPGTRLTVT.

This chain uses TRBV3-1 (or the pseudogene TRBV3-2) with TRBJ2-5, with 13 bases matching TRBD2. Germline assignment: CDR1 LGHDT and CDR2 YNNKEL (reference sequence). After removal of 1 base from V and 6 bases from J, the junction contained 11 bases not matched to a gene. The CDR3 spans 18 residues. In DNA form, the CDR3 reads TGTGCCAGCAGCCAAGCCGACAGGACTAGCGGGGGTTCGAAGACCCAGTACTTC. It translates to CASSQADRTSGGSKTQYF.

J is TRBJ2-5 and V is TRBV19; D gene uncertain. This CDR3 comprises 14 residues. Germline V CDR1 and CDR2: LNHDA, SQIVND (reference sequence). The V end lost 4 bases, the J end lost 1 base, and 10 bases lay between the germline ends. The CDR3 bases are TGTGCCAGTAGTACCCAACTTACCCAAGAGACCCAGTACTTC. Translated, it gives CASSTQLTQETQYF.